The 21 T cell receptor beta chains below were found in one sample sequenced in a study of T cells in tuberculosis. TCRdb keeps only in-frame clones here, not all; method: immunoSEQ multiplex PCR. The sample has under 45,000 clones; over 85% are singletons. Source material: PBMCs. These receptors all stem from a donor aged 10 to 29 with latent tuberculosis or without tuberculosis infection.

This chain uses TRBV29-1 with TRBJ1-4; 8 bases fit TRBD1. CDR3 length: 14 residues. The germline CDR1 and CDR2 sequences are SQVTM and ANQGSEA. V trimming: 6 bases; J trimming: 2 bases; junction bases outside the gene matches: 5. The CDR3 sequence: CSVTGQGTNEKLFF. The CDR3 region has the DNA TGCAGCGTGACAGGACAGGGCACTAATGAAAAACTGTTTTTT.

This chain joins TRBV9 and TRBJ1-6, with a possible D match to TRBD1 (6 bases). The V end was cut by 3 bases, the J end by 10 bases, with 14 bases between. This CDR3 spans 14 amino acids. Germline loops: CDR1 SGDLS, CDR2 YYNGEE. The CDR3 reads CASSEGGAGSPLHF. The CDR3 region has the DNA TGTGCCAGCAGCGAAGGGGGGGCAGGGTCACCCCTCCACTTT.

This chain links TRBV11-2 with TRBJ1-2, with D possibly being TRBD1 (6 bases). With 5 bases removed from V and 2 bases from J, the gap between germline ends came to 12 bases. Germline CDR1 is SGHAT and CDR2 is FQNNGV. The CDR3 is 14 amino acids. Here the CDR3 DNA reads TGTGCCAGCAGCCTATTGACAGGAAACTATGGCTACACCTTC. It is translated as CASSLLTGNYGYTF. The whole variable domain, remainder taken from reference TRBV11-2 and TRBJ1-2, is EAGVAQSPRYKIIEKRQSVAFWCNPISGHATLYWYQQILGQGPKLLIQFQNNGVVDDSQLPKDRFSAERLKGVDSTLKIQPAKLEDSAVYLCASSLLTGNYGYTFGSGTRLTVV.

This chain joins TRBV5-5 and TRBJ1-5; a possible D gene is TRBD1 (5 bases). The germline V and J ends were trimmed by 0 bases and 2 bases, with 15 bases remaining between them. Germline CDR1 is SGHKS and CDR2 is YYEKEE (reference sequence). CDR3 length: 17 residues. CDR3 DNA sequence: TGTGCCAGCAGCTTGGGGATTTCGGGGGGTGGCAATCAGCCCCAGCATTTT. Residues: CASSLGISGGGNQPQHF.

The chain couples TRBV7-9 to TRBJ1-2; tentatively, D is TRBD1 (6 bases). The germline V gene has CDR1 SEHNR and CDR2 FQNEAQ (reference sequence). V gave up 10 bases and J gave up 6 bases, with 9 bases separating them. The CDR3 covers 10 residues. CDR3 in DNA: TGTGCCATCACAGGGAATGGCTACACCTTC. This gives the protein CAITGNGYTF.

The chain links TRBV30 to TRBJ1-2; D is uncertain. Trimming took off 2 bases at V and 4 bases at J, with 8 bases between the two ends. This CDR3 is built from 12 residues. Germline CDR1 GTSNPN, CDR2 SVGIG (reference sequence). CDR3 nucleotide sequence: TGTGCCTGGAGTAAGAGGTCCTATGGCTACACCTTC. This encodes CAWSKRSYGYTF.

V usage is TRBV7-9 and J usage is TRBJ2-7; 7 bases align to TRBD1. CDR1 and CDR2 (germline): SEHNR, FQNEAQ (reference sequence). Losses at the gene ends were 3 bases for V and 2 bases for J; bases not matched to a gene: 10. This CDR3 is 16 amino acids long. CDR3 sequence reads: CASSLDDREDTYEQYF. CDR3 bases: TGTGCCAGCAGCTTGGACGACAGGGAAGACACCTACGAGCAGTACTTC.

V gene TRBV5-4 combines with J gene TRBJ1-4, with D tentatively TRBD1 (5 bases). This CDR3 region has 16 residues. The germline CDR1 and CDR2 sequences are SGHNT and YYREEE (reference sequence). Deletions cut 0 bases from V and 6 bases from J, with 15 bases between. Here the CDR3 DNA reads TGTGCCAGCAGCTTGGGTTCGGGGGGACCCTATGAAAAACTGTTTTTT. Its protein product is CASSLGSGGPYEKLFF.

This chain links TRBV2 with TRBJ1-3; D is perhaps TRBD1 (6 bases). The length of the CDR3 is 15 residues. The V end lost 7 bases, the J end lost 3 bases, and 16 bases lay between the germline ends. Germline lookup yields CDR1 SNHLY and CDR2 FYNNEI. The CDR3 DNA follows: TGTGCCAGCAAGCTACTCAGGGGTTTTGGAAACACCATATATTTT. Protein sequence: CASKLLRGFGNTIYF.

Here the CDR3 DNA reads TGTGCCAGTGGTCAAGGACAGAGCAATCAGCCCCAGCATTTT. Protein: CASGQGQSNQPQHF. The rearrangement joins TRBV19 to TRBJ1-5, with D possibly being TRBD1 (6 bases). Germline V gene lookup returns CDR1 LNHDA and CDR2 SQIVND (reference sequence). Trimming removed 8 bases at V and 1 base at J, with 12 bases between. The CDR3 runs 14 residues.

A single count supports this clone. The chain combines TRBV9 with TRBJ2-7; D not certain. Germline assignment: CDR1 SGDLS and CDR2 YYNGEE. The CDR3 has 12 residues. The ends were cut back, 3 bases at V and 6 bases at J, with 10 bases in the middle. CDR3 sequence (DNA): TGTGCCAGCAGCGGATCCTCGGGCGAGCAGTACTTC. It is translated as CASSGSSGEQYF.

The J gene is TRBJ2-1, the V gene TRBV10-3; D remains unclear. Trimming stripped 1 base from V and 7 bases from J, with 8 bases between. The CDR3 is made up of 13 amino acids. The germline gives CDR1 ENHRY, CDR2 SYGVKD. CDR3 coding DNA: TGTGCCATCAGTGAGTGGTCAGGTAATGAGCAGTTCTTC. Its translation is CAISEWSGNEQFF.

This clone appeared once. The rearrangement uses TRBV30 and TRBJ2-7; D is unclear. V was shortened by 3 bases and J by 2 bases, with 8 bases between the two germline ends. Germline CDR1 and CDR2: GTSNPN and SVGIG (reference sequence). CDR3 size: 12 residues. This chain's CDR3 is CAWSNTPYEQYF. The CDR3 coding sequence is TGTGCCTGGAGCAATACACCCTACGAGCAGTACTTC.

Written as DNA, the CDR3 is TGTGCCAGCAGCTTAGGGGGGGACTATGGCTACACCTTC. Protein sequence: CASSLGGDYGYTF. The chain combines TRBV11-2 with TRBJ1-2, with D possibly TRBD1 on 5 matching bases. The CDR3 is 13 amino acids. Germline V gene lookup returns CDR1 SGHAT and CDR2 FQNNGV. With 1 base removed from V and 3 bases from J, the gap between germline ends came to 6 bases.

The chain employs TRBV19 and TRBJ1-4; 8 bases are shared with TRBD1. This CDR3 spans 18 amino acids. Germline V lookup: CDR1 LNHDA, CDR2 SQIVND (reference sequence). V dropped 2 bases and J dropped 1; count of bases not matched to a gene: 9. As DNA, the CDR3 is TGTGCCAGTAGTATAAGGGGGCAGGGGGCAGAAACTAATGAAAAACTGTTTTTT. The encoded protein is CASSIRGQGAETNEKLFF. Filled out from reference TRBV19 and TRBJ1-4, the complete variable domain reads DGGITQSPKYLFRKEGQNVTLSCEQNLNHDAMYWYRQDPGQGLRLIYYSQIVNDFQKGDIAEGYSVSREKKESFPLTVTSAQKNPTAFYLCASSIRGQGAETNEKLFFGSGTQLSVL.

The chain combines TRBV5-1 with TRBJ1-2, with D possibly TRBD1 on 5 matching bases. CDR3 length: 13 residues. Germline V lookup: CDR1 SGHRS, CDR2 YFSETQ. Trimming pared 0 bases from V and 6 bases from J, leaving 9 bases between. CDR3 sequence reads: CASSLVQGDGYTF. In DNA, the CDR3 is TGCGCCAGCAGCTTGGTGCAGGGTGATGGCTACACCTTC.

The genes are TRBV2 and TRBJ1-3, with a possible D match to TRBD1 (6 bases). CDR1 SNHLY and CDR2 FYNNEI come from the germline V gene. V lost 6 bases, J lost 3 bases, and 12 bases lay in between. The CDR3 is made up of 14 amino acids. In DNA, the CDR3 is TGTGCCAGCAGCGTACAGGGTCATGGAAACACCATATATTTT. It encodes CASSVQGHGNTIYF.

This chain connects TRBV5-1 to TRBJ1-4; no clear D gene. The CDR3 is 14 amino acids. Germline V gives CDR1 SGHRS, CDR2 YFSETQ. Trimming left V 4 bases short and J 4 bases short, with 11 bases between. The CDR3 reads CASSPYSNNEKLFF. The CDR3 region has the DNA TGCGCCAGCAGCCCCTACAGCAATAATGAAAAACTGTTTTTT. The full variable domain, rest sourced from reference TRBV5-1 and TRBJ1-4, is KAGVTQTPRYLIKTRGQQVTLSCSPISGHRSVSWYQQTPGQGLQFLFEYFSETQRNKGNFPGRFSGRQFSNSRSEMNVSTLELGDSALYLCASSPYSNNEKLFFGSGTQLSVL.

This clone is a singleton in its sample. V is TRBV19 and J is TRBJ2-7, with 8 bases that match TRBD1. Per the germline V gene, CDR1 is LNHDA and CDR2 is SQIVND (reference sequence). There are 13 residues in the CDR3. The trim removed 4 bases at V and 7 bases at J, leaving 6 bases unmatched. The CDR3 sequence: CASSTRQGNEQYF. CDR3 DNA sequence: TGTGCCAGTAGTACCCGACAGGGGAATGAGCAGTACTTC.

CDR3 residues: CASTRTGTYGNTIYF. The CDR3 DNA sequence: TGTGCCAGCACTCGTACAGGAACTTATGGAAACACCATATATTTT. V usage is TRBV5-5 and J usage is TRBJ1-3; D possibly corresponds to TRBD1 (5 bases). The V and J ends lost 6 bases and 3 bases respectively, with 16 bases between them. The CDR3 length is 15 residues. Germline values: CDR1 SGHKS, CDR2 YYEKEE (reference sequence).

The CDR3 DNA sequence: TGTGCCAGTAGCCTCATAATAGACACACTGGATACGCAGTATTTT. This codes for CASSLIIDTLDTQYF. The chain employs TRBV19 and TRBJ2-3; D gene uncertain. Between the trimmed V and J ends, which lost 6 bases and 6 bases, there was a span of 19 bases. The germline V gene encodes CDR1 LNHDA and CDR2 SQIVND (reference sequence). The CDR3 runs to 15 residues.